This entry lists 17 T cell receptor beta chains sequenced from one sample in a study of T cell responses to AZD1222 COVID-19 vaccine. The data were produced by immunoSEQ multiplex PCR, yet TCRdb's version contains in-frame clones alone and is incomplete. The sample consists of 120,000 to 150,000 clones, about nine tenths of them appearing once. The sequenced sample was peripheral blood, obtained on day 0 of AZD1222 vaccination. All receptors derive from an adult in good health.

The J gene is TRBJ2-7, the V gene TRBV7-8; a weak D match, TRBD1 (6 bases). The ends were cut back, 5 bases at V and 1 base at J, with 12 bases in the middle. CDR3 length: 14 residues. The germline V gene has CDR1 SGHVS and CDR2 FQNEAQ. Here the CDR3 reads CASSLRDNSYEQYF. The CDR3 bases are TGTGCCAGCAGCCTCCGGGACAATTCCTACGAGCAGTACTTC. The full variable domain, its missing parts supplied by reference TRBV7-8 and TRBJ2-7, is GAGVSQSPRYKVAKRGQDVALRCDPISGHVSLFWYQQALGQGPEFLTYFQNEAQLDKSGLPSDRFFAERPEGSVSTLKIQRTQQEDSAVYLCASSLRDNSYEQYFGPGTRLTVT.

The chain joins TRBV28 to TRBJ2-1; 14 bases match TRBD2. V trimming: 3 bases; J trimming: 6 bases; junction bases outside the gene matches: 1. Germline assignment: CDR1 MDHEN and CDR2 SYDVKM. The CDR3 is 15 amino acids. DNA of the CDR3: TGTGCCAGCAGTTTGGGACTAGCGGGAGTCAATGAGCAGTTCTTC. The encoded protein is CASSLGLAGVNEQFF.

This rearrangement joins TRBV2 to TRBJ2-7; 7 bases line up with TRBD1. The CDR3 spans 14 residues. The ends lost 4 bases at V and 5 bases at J; junction bases unmatched: 8. Germline V CDR1 and CDR2: SNHLY, FYNNEI. The CDR3 reads CASSGLRGPNEQYF. CDR3 bases: TGTGCCAGCAGTGGTCTGAGGGGGCCCAACGAGCAGTACTTC.

The chain links TRBV9 to TRBJ1-4; no firm D call. The germline V gene encodes CDR1 SGDLS and CDR2 YYNGEE. The CDR3 totals 13 residues. V lost 2 bases and J lost 5, with 7 bases in between. The chain's CDR3 is CASSVRLNEKLFF. The CDR3 DNA follows: TGTGCCAGCAGCGTCAGGCTAAATGAAAAACTGTTTTTT.

The chain couples TRBV6-5 to TRBJ1-2, with D unresolved. This CDR3 region has 14 residues. Per germline, CDR1 MNHEY and CDR2 SVGAGI. V was shortened by 5 bases and J by 5 bases, with 15 bases between the two germline ends. CDR3 sequence (DNA): TGTGCCAGCAGTCCTGTCATGAAGTCGTATGGCTACACCTTC. It specifies CASSPVMKSYGYTF.

V gene TRBV30 combines with J gene TRBJ2-1; 8 nucleotides agree with TRBD2. Trimming at V came to 5 bases and at J to 11 bases, leaving 14 bases not matched to a gene. The germline CDR1 and CDR2 sequences are GTSNPN and SVGIG (reference sequence). The CDR3 consists of 14 residues. This chain's CDR3 is CAWDPSGPYGKQFF. The DNA for the CDR3 is TGTGCCTGGGATCCTAGCGGGCCTTACGGGAAGCAGTTCTTC. Variable domain in full (rest from reference TRBV30 and TRBJ2-1): SQTIHQWPATLVQPVGSPLSLECTVEGTSNPNLYWYRQAAGRGLQLLFYSVGIGQISSEVPQNLSASRPQDRQFILSSKKLLLSDSGFYLCAWDPSGPYGKQFFGPGTRLTVL.

The rearrangement links TRBV7-2 to TRBJ2-1; D perhaps matches TRBD1 (6 bases). The CDR3 sequence is 15 residues long. V gave up 6 bases and J gave up 9 bases, with 21 bases separating them. CDR1 SGHTA and CDR2 FQGNSA come from the germline V gene. Here the CDR3 reads CASRIKGHFPSEQFF. CDR3 bases: TGTGCCAGCAGAATAAAGGGACATTTCCCCTCTGAGCAGTTCTTC. Filled out from reference TRBV7-2 and TRBJ2-1, the complete variable domain reads GAGVSQSPSNKVTEKGKDVELRCDPISGHTALYWYRQSLGQGLEFLIYFQGNSAPDKSGLPSDRFSAERTGGSVSTLTIQRTQQEDSAVYLCASRIKGHFPSEQFFGPGTRLTVL.

The chain employs TRBV18 and TRBJ1-5; possibly TRBD1 for D (5 bases). Germline V gene sequence: CDR1 KGHSH, CDR2 LQKENI. The CDR3 is 15 amino acids. Deletions cut 2 bases from V and 4 bases from J, with 12 bases between. The CDR3 DNA is TGTGCCAGCTCACCATCGGCCGGGGGAAATCAGCCCCAGCATTTT. Its translation: CASSPSAGGNQPQHF.

This chain links TRBV18 with TRBJ2-2, with TRBD1 as a possible D gene (6 bases). CDR3 length: 15 residues. V was cut by 6 bases and J by 1 base, with 12 bases left in between. CDR1 is KGHSH and CDR2 is LQKENI in the germline V gene. The CDR3, as DNA: TGTGCCAGCTCGGTTGGGACACAGAACACCGGGGAGCTGTTTTTT. Translated, it gives CASSVGTQNTGELFF.

The J gene is TRBJ2-1, the V gene TRBV5-1; D is possibly TRBD1 (5 bases). Per germline, CDR1 SGHRS and CDR2 YFSETQ. The CDR3 totals 16 residues. Trimming removed 4 bases at V and 1 base at J, with 15 bases between. The CDR3: CASSPSDSWSYNEQFF. The CDR3 DNA sequence: TGCGCCAGCAGCCCATCCGACAGCTGGTCCTACAATGAGCAGTTCTTC.

The J gene is TRBJ2-2, the V gene TRBV6-5; tentatively, D is TRBD1 or TRBD2 (6 bases each). V shed 11 bases and J shed 5 bases, with 9 bases lying between them. Germline CDR1 and CDR2: MNHEY and SVGAGI. This CDR3 comprises 11 residues. The CDR3 nucleotides read TGTGCCGGAGGGACAACCGGGGAGCTGTTTTTT. Protein: CAGGTTGELFF.

The V call is TRBV29-1, the J call TRBJ2-7; no clear D gene. Trimming took 2 bases from V and 3 from J, leaving 8 bases between them. CDR3 size: 12 residues. In germline, CDR1 is SQVTM, CDR2 ANQGSEA. This CDR3 is CSVESLGYEQYF. The CDR3 DNA follows: TGCAGCGTTGAAAGTCTCGGCTACGAGCAGTACTTC.

The chain carries TRBV27 and TRBJ1-2; the D gene is possibly TRBD1 (6 bases). V gave up 2 bases and J gave up 4 bases, with 26 bases separating them. The CDR3 has 19 amino acids. From germline, CDR1 is MNHEY and CDR2 SMNVEV (reference sequence). CDR3 nucleotides: TGTGCCAGCAGTTTAGGTAGAGGGGCCAACCCACAGGGATTCTATGGCTACACCTTC. It yields the protein CASSLGRGANPQGFYGYTF.

This sequence joins TRBV7-6 and TRBJ2-7; D remains unclear. V was cut by 2 bases and J by 3 bases, with 8 bases left in between. Germline lookup yields CDR1 SGHVS and CDR2 FNYEAQ. There are 13 residues in the CDR3. Written as DNA, the CDR3 is TGTGCCAGCAGCTTATCGGCAGACTACGAGCAGTACTTC. Amino acids: CASSLSADYEQYF. The variable domain in full, with the rest retrieved from reference TRBV7-6 and TRBJ2-7, is GAGVSQSPRYKVTKRGQDVALRCDPISGHVSLYWYRQALGQGPEFLTYFNYEAQQDKSGLPNDRFSAERPEGSISTLTIQRTEQRDSAMYRCASSLSADYEQYFGPGTRLTVT.

The chain links TRBV18 to TRBJ2-7; D unresolved. The length of the CDR3 is 14 residues. CDR1 is KGHSH and CDR2 is LQKENI in the germline V gene. Between the trimmed V and J ends, which lost 3 bases and 1 base, there was a span of 10 bases. CDR3 bases: TGTGCCAGCTCACCCCCCCGGCCTTCCTACGAGCAGTACTTC. Protein: CASSPPRPSYEQYF.

J is TRBJ1-2 and V is TRBV14, with TRBD1 matching over 7 bases. The CDR3 is 14 residues long. Germline V gives CDR1 SGHDN, CDR2 FVKESK. V was clipped by 6 bases and J by 5 bases; unmatched bases: 9. The CDR3 region has the DNA TGTGCCAGCAGACGAGGGGGCGCTGGATATGGCTACACCTTC. Its protein product is CASRRGGAGYGYTF.

The chain links TRBV11-2 to TRBJ1-1; D is unclear. This CDR3 has 14 residues. Looked up from germline, CDR1 is SGHAT and CDR2 is FQNNGV. The V end lost 2 bases, the J end lost 6 bases, and 13 bases lay between the germline ends. The CDR3 DNA is TGTGCCAGCAGCTTACCTTTAGGGCGATCTGAAGCTTTCTTT. Its protein product is CASSLPLGRSEAFF.